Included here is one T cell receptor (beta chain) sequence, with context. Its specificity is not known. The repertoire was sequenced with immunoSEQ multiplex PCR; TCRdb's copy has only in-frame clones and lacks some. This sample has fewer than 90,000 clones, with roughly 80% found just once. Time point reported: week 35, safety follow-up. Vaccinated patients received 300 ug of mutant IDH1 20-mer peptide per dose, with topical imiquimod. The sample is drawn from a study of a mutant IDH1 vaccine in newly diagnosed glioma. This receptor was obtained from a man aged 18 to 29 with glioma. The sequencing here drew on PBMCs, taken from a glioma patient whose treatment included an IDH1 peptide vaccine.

CDR3 residues: CASSQDVGTENYGYTF. The DNA for the CDR3 is TGCGCCAGCAGCCAAGATGTCGGGACAGAGAACTATGGCTACACCTTC. The V call is TRBV4-3, the J call TRBJ1-2, with 7 bases identical to TRBD1. CDR3 length: 16 residues. Germline assignment: CDR1 LGHNA and CDR2 YSLEER. The trim removed 0 bases at V and 2 bases at J, leaving 6 bases unmatched.